The present TCR beta chain was sequenced within a study of CD8 T cells in ankylosing spondylitis. TCRdb fed the 5' RACE reads into MiXCR, producing one record per CDR3 protein. The sample includes approximately 250,000 distinct CDR3 sequences, over 9.5% of them seen just once. Whole-study findings and limits: Disease-associated clones were reportedly significantly overrepresented in matched ankylosing spondylitis synovial fluid. Blood of patients with ankylosing spondylitis appeared to be characterized by a TCR beta motif of several highly homologous variants.

This clonotype was counted many times. Its target is unknown. The sample comprised blood, either unsorted or a sorted T cell fraction (not recorded which). The sequence was obtained from a male donor with ankylosing spondylitis or in good health (not recorded which).

CDR3 DNA: TGTGCCAGCAGTGAAAATCGGGGGGACAACGAGCAGTACTTC. Translation gives CASSENRGDNEQYF. The chain joins TRBV25-1 to TRBJ2-7, with D maybe TRBD2 (7 bases). The CDR3 loop spans 14 amino acids. The germline V gene has CDR1 MGHDK and CDR2 SYGVNS. Deletions cut 2 bases from V and 5 bases from J, with 13 bases between.